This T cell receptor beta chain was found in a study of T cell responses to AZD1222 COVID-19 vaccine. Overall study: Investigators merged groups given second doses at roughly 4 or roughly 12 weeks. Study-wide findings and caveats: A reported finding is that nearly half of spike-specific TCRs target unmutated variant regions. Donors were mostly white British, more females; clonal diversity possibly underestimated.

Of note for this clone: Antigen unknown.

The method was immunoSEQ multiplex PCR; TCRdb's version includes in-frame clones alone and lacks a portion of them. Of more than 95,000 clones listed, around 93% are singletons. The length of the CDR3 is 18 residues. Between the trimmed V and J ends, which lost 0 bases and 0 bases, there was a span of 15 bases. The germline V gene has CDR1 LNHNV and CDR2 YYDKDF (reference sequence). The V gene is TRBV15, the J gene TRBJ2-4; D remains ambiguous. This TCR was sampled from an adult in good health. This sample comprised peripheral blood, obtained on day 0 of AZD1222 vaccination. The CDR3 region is CATSRDWVGNVAKNIQYF. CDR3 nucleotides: TGTGCCACCAGCAGAGATTGGGTGGGAAATGTAGCCAAAAACATTCAGTACTTC.